There are a few counts of the clone carrying this T cell receptor beta chain. As yet, its antigen is unknown. For the second PCR, which ran for 7 to 11 cycles, a sample-barcoded 5' primer and a J-beta primer mix were used. TCRdb re-called the 5' RACE reads with MiXCR, one entry per CDR3 protein. The sample comprises about 970,000 distinct CDR3 sequences, approximately 50% of which are singletons, and around 21% rests with the top ten. The record originates from a study of blood T cells in healthy people across ages. On the study more broadly: Template switching caught about one barcoded beta molecule for each two T cells.

Russia was home to the donors, healthy Caucasian individuals aged roughly 6 to 90. The germline V gene encodes CDR1 DFQATT and CDR2 SNEGSKA (reference sequence). V shed 0 bases, J shed 3 bases, and the junction held 4 bases outside the gene matches. The CDR3 sequence is 15 residues long. Whole-study results and caveats: For the donors, CMV status was unknown and possibly confounded expanded clonotype changes. Leaving the PBMCs unsorted stopped any conclusive comparison of naive versus antigen-experienced cells.

The sequenced material came from blood. The clonotype originates from a woman between 55 and 75 years old in good health. The rearrangement joins TRBV20-1 to TRBJ2-1; TRBD1 agrees at 8 bases. Written as DNA, the CDR3 is TGCAGTGCTAGAGATCGGGGACAGGACTACAATGAGCAGTTCTTC. Protein: CSARDRGQDYNEQFF.